This T cell receptor (beta chain) was captured by sequencing in a study of PD-1 blockade in classical Hodgkin lymphoma (dated by TCRdb to 2020 to 2022). Describing the broader study: Nivolumab dosing was 3 mg/kg intravenously every 2 weeks, continuing until either disease progression or unacceptable toxicity. The study used TCR beta sequencing and CyTOF to define a peripheral blood immune signature of response to PD-1 blockade in classical Hodgkin lymphoma.

In the case of this clone: This clone's antigen is unknown. No base quality information exists; no much larger clone differs at one position.

In light of the paper, this sample's time point label describes: cycle 2 day 1 (C2D1) of nivolumab. Every trial patient had relapsed after autologous stem cell transplantation, and cohorts A, B and C differed in prior brentuximab vedotin exposure. The trial cohort included some 53 patients with relapsed/refractory classical Hodgkin lymphoma, and each patient had a best overall response of complete response, partial response or progressive disease. Trial patients were treated with single-agent nivolumab in the multi-cohort phase II CheckMate 205 trial. An independent review committee assessed best overall response by applying the 2007 International Working Group response criteria. PBMCs from the trial were collected at three points: immediately before nivolumab initiation (C1D1), and during therapy at cycle 2 day 1 and cycle 4 day 1. Peripheral blood was collected in 8 mL Vacutainer Cell Preparation Tubes, from which PBMCs were isolated by centrifugation and then cryopreserved.

The Qiagen DNeasy kit was used to extract genomic DNA from unsorted PBMCs and from the negatively selected CD4+ and CD8+ fractions. Using primers that anneal to V and J segments, immunoSEQ multiplex PCR amplified the TCR beta CDR3 regions. Amplification bias was minimized using a synthetic immune receptor repertoire, and residual bias was removed computationally after sequencing. Processing in the source paper ran as follows. Repertoire diversity was quantified as the Shannon entropy index using custom Python scripts. Unsorted, CD4+ and CD8+ repertoires were analyzed separately, except in combined analyses where CD4+ and CD8+ sequences were merged in silico. Clonal expansion was defined as at least a 2-fold frequency increase after treatment relative to C1D1, with a pseudocount of 0.5 for undetected baseline clones. Clones with 0 or 1 copy at C1D1 were defined as singleton clones, while clones with 2 or more copies were defined as non-singleton clones. By matching protein sequences in sorted samples from the same patient, clones expanded in unsorted samples were annotated as CD4+, CD8+ or unknown. Wilcoxon tests on paired samples were used to test diversity changes from C1D1 to C4D1. The table comes from immuneACCESS by way of TCRdb, which keeps in-frame sequences with V and J called. Part of the clones is missing from these tables; in studies checked, under half for an unresolved V gene and the rest for unknown reasons. V and J calls and clone size are as listed in that table; D and trimming were resolved from the DNA. This sample comprises about 4,200 clones, about three fifths of them detected only once. Jointly, the top ten make up 9.5% of the sample.

CDR3 length: 15 amino acids, cysteine to phenylalanine. The kept DNA is CDR3 alone, 45 bases in frame from the first base. Relative to germline, V is missing 6 bases and J is missing 4 bases, with 8 bases of the junction outside any gene match. The germline V gene provides CDR1 SGHTA and CDR2 FQGNSA. The investigation overall reported the following: Patients starting nivolumab less than 1 year after ASCT had lower diversity and were excluded from later analyses to avoid confounding by immune reconstitution. CD4+ but not CD8+ TCR diversity rose significantly by C4D1 (p=0.0027 vs p=0.16), most apparent in complete responders (p=0.02). Baseline diversity similar to that of newly diagnosed patients was observed in trial patients achieving complete response, whereas significantly lower diversity was observed in partial responders and progressors. Baseline TCR diversity was reported to be lower in newly diagnosed patients than in healthy donors and to be lower still in relapsed/refractory patients. The study covered only a single clinical trial cohort, and the causes of the repertoire differences, possibly disease activity or prior therapy, were still not defined.

This TCR came from a human donor with classical Hodgkin lymphoma. Source: peripheral blood mononuclear cells (PBMCs), taken before the second cycle of nivolumab. The V gene is TRBV7-2 and the J gene is TRBJ2-1; 8 nucleotides in the junction match TRBD2. The CDR3 here reads CASRPPGGGYNEQFF. The sequenced DNA is TGTGCCAGCAGGCCTCCGGGGGGGGGTTACAATGAGCAGTTCTTC.